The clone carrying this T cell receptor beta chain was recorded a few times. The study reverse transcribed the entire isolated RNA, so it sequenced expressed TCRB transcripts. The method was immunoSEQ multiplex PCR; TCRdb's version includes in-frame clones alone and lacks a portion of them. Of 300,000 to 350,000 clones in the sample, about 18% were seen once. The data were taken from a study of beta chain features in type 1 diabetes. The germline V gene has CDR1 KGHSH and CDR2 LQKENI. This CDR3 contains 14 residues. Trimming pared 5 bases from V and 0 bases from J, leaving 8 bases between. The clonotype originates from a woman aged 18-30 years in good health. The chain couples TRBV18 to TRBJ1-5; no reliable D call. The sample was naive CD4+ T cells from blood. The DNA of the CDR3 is TGTGCCAGCTCAACCGGGAATAGCAATCAGCCCCAGCATTTT. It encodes CASSTGNSNQPQHF.